This TCR beta chain was recovered during a study of blood T cell repertoires in COVID-19. At the level of the study: Collection of acute and convalescent COVID-19 samples took place in the United States, Italy and Spain.

This clone has a handful of counts. The CDR3 consists of 14 residues. CDR1 MDHEN and CDR2 SYDVKM come from the germline V gene. V lost 4 bases to trimming and J lost 3 bases, with 10 bases between them. The method was immunoSEQ multiplex PCR; TCRdb's version includes in-frame clones alone and lacks a portion of them. The sample includes tens of thousands of clones, roughly 88% of them seen just once. The origin of this receptor is a man older than 75 with active or convalescent COVID-19. Sequences were obtained from peripheral blood. The V call is TRBV28, the J call TRBJ1-5; D might be TRBD1 (6 bases). CDR3 nucleotides: TGTGCCAGCAGTTCGGGACATTCCAATCAGCCCCAGCATTTT. This sequence encodes CASSSGHSNQPQHF. The full variable domain, in which reference TRBV28 and TRBJ1-5 provide the parts outside the CDR3, is DVKVTQSSRYLVKRTGEKVFLECVQDMDHENMFWYRQDPGLGLRLIYFSYDVKMKEKGDIPEGYSVSREKKERFSLILESASTNQTSMYLCASSSGHSNQPQHFGDGTRLSIL.